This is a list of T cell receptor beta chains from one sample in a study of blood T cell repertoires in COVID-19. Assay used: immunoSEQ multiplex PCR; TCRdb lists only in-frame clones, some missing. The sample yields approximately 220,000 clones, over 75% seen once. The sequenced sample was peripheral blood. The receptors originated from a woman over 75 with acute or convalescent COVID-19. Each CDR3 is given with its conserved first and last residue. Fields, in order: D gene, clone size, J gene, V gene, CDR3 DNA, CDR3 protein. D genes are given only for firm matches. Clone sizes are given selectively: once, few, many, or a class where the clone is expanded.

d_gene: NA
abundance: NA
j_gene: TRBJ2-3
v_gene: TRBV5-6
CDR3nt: TGTGCCAGCAGCCGAAGAGGAACTACCCGCACAGATACGCAGTATTTT
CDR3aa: CASSRRGTTRTDTQYF

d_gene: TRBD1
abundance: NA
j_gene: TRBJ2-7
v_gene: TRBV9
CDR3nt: TGTGCCAGCAGCGAGGGATTAGGGGACAGGGGGACCTACGAGCAGTACTTC
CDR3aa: CASSEGLGDRGTYEQYF

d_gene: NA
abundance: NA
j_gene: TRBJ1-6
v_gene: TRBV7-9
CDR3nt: TGTGCCAGCAGCTTGGCTTATTCACCCCTCCACTTT
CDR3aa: CASSLAYSPLHF

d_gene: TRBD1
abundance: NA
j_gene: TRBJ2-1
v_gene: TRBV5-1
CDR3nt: TGCGCCAGCAGCACTACCGGGACAGCCTACAATGAGCAGTTCTTC
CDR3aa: CASSTTGTAYNEQFF

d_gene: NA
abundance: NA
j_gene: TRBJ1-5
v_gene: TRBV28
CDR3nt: TGTGCCAGCAGTTTATCGCTGGCACCCCAGCATTTT
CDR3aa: CASSLSLAPQHF

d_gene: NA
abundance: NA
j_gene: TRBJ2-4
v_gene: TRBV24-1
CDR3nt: TGTGCCACCAGCCCGGGACCCCCGGGAGACATTCAGTACTTC
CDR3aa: CATSPGPPGDIQYF

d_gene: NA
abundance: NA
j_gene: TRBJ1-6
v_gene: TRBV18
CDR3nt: TGTGCCAGCTCACCAGTGGACAGATGGGAATCACCCCTCCACTTT
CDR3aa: CASSPVDRWESPLHF

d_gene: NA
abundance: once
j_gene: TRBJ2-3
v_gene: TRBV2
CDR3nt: TGTGCCAGCACTGGCGGGAGCACAGATACGCAGTATTTT
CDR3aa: CASTGGSTDTQYF

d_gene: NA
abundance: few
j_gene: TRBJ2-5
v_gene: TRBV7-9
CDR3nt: TGTGCCAGCAGCTGGTCCGCAGAGGTGGAGACCCAGTACTTC
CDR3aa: CASSWSAEVETQYF

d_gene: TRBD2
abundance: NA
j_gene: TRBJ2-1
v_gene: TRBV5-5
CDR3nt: TGTGCCAGCACCCTTGGCGGGGGGTTCTACAATGAGCAGTTCTTC
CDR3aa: CASTLGGGFYNEQFF

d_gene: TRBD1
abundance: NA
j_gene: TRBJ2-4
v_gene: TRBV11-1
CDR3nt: TGTGCCAGCAGCACGGGACAGGGGGCCAAAAACATTCAGTACTTC
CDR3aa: CASSTGQGAKNIQYF

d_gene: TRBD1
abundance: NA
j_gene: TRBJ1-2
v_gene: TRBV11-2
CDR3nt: TGTGCCAGCCATCAGGGGGTTAACTATGGCTACACCTTC
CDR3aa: CASHQGVNYGYTF

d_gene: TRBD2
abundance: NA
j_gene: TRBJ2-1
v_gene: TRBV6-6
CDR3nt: TGTGCCAGCAGTTACAGGCTAGCGGACTCCAATGAGCAGTTCTTC
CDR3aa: CASSYRLADSNEQFF

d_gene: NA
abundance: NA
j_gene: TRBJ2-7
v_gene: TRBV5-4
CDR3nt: TGTGCCAGCAGTCGAGGCTACGAGCAGTACTTC
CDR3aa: CASSRGYEQYF

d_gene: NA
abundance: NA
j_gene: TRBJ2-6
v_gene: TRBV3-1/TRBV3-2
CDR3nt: TGTGCCAGCAGCCAAGGCCGGAGGGCCTCTGGGGCCAACGTCCTGACTTTC
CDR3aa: CASSQGRRASGANVLTF

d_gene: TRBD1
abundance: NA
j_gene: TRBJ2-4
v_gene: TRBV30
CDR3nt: TGTGCCAGTGGGACAGGGAAGCCTATTCAGTACTTC
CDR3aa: CASGTGKPIQYF

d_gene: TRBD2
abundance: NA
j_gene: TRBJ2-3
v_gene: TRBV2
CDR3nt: TGTGCCAGCAGTGAAGTGGGGACTAGCGGGGGAGATACGCAGTATTTT
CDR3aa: CASSEVGTSGGDTQYF

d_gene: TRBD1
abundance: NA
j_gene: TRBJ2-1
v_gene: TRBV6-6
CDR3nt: TGTGCCAGCAGTTTTGGGACAGATTACAATGAGCAGTTCTTC
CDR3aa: CASSFGTDYNEQFF

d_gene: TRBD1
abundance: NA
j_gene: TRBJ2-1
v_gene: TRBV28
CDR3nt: TGTGCCAGCAGTCGGGACAGGCGTACCAATGAGCAGTTCTTC
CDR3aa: CASSRDRRTNEQFF

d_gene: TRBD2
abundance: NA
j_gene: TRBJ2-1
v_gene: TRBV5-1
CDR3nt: TGCGCCAGCAGCATACCTAGCGGGGGGGAACTAAGCTCCTACAATGAGCAGTTCTTC
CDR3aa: CASSIPSGGELSSYNEQFF

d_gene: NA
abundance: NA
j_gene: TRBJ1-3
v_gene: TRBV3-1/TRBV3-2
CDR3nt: TGTGCCAGCAGCCATCGCAGTCACTCTGGAAACACCATATATTTT
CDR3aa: CASSHRSHSGNTIYF

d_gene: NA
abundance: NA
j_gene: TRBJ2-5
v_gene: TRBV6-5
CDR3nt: TGTGCCAGCAGCCGCGGGGGCTTTCAAGAGACCCAGTACTTC
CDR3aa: CASSRGGFQETQYF

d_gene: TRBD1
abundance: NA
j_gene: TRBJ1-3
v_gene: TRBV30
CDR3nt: TGTGCCTGCTGGGACAGATGGAACTCTGGAAACACCATATATTTT
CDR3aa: CACWDRWNSGNTIYF

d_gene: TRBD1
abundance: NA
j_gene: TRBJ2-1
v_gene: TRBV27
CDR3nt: TGTGCCAGCAGTCCACCAAACAGGGGTGGATCGTTCTTC
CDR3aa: CASSPPNRGGSFF

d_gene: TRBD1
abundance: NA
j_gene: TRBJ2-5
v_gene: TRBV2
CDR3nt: TGTGCCAGCAAATATTCAGGGGGATTTCAAGAGACCCAGTACTTC
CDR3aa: CASKYSGGFQETQYF

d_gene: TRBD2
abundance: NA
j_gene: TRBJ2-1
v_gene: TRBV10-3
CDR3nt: TGTGCCATCAGGGCCGGGACTAGCGGCCTATATAGCTCCTACAATGAGCAGTTCTTC
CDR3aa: CAIRAGTSGLYSSYNEQFF

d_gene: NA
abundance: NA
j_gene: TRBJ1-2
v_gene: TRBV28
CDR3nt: TGTGCCAGCAGTTTCAATAACTATGGCTACACCTTC
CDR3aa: CASSFNNYGYTF

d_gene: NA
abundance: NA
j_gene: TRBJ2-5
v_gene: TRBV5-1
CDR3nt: TGCGCCAGCAGCTTGGTACCGGGGAAAGAGACCCAGTACTTC
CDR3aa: CASSLVPGKETQYF

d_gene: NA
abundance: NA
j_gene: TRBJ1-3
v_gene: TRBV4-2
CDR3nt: TGTGCCAGCAGCCAAGCTCCCCGGGATGGAAACACCATATATTTT
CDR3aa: CASSQAPRDGNTIYF

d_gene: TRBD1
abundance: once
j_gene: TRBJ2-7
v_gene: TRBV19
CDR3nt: TGTGCCAGTAGACCGGGACAGGGGGGCGAGCAGTACTTC
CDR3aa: CASRPGQGGEQYF

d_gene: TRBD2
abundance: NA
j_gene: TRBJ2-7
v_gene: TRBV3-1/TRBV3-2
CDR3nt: TGTGCCAGCAGCCTTGGGACTAGCCCTCCCTACGAGCAGTACTTC
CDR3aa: CASSLGTSPPYEQYF

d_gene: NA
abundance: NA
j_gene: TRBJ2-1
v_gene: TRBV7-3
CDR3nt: TGTGCCAGCAGCCAACAGATAGCTGGGAGGGAGCAGTTCTTC
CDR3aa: CASSQQIAGREQFF

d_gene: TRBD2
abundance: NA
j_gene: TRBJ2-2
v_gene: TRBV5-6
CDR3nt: TGTGCCAGCAGTCGAGCGGGGGGCTTGAACACCGGGGAGCTGTTTTTT
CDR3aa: CASSRAGGLNTGELFF

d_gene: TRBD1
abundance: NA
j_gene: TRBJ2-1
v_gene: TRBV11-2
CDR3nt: TGTGCCAGCAGCTTAGATCAGTCCGGGACAGGGGGCCTCAATGAGCAGTTCTTC
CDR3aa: CASSLDQSGTGGLNEQFF

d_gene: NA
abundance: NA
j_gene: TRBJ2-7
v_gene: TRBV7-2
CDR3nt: TGTGCCAGCAGCTTAGTGGGGGCGAGTTACGAGCAGTACTTC
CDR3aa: CASSLVGASYEQYF

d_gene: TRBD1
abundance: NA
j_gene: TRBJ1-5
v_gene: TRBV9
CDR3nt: TGTGCCAGCAGCGTAGCTACAGGGGGCAATCAGCCCCAGCATTTT
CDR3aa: CASSVATGGNQPQHF

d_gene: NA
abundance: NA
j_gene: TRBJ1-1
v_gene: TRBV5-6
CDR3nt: TGTGCCAGCAGCTTGTCACTGGGGGCGATGAACACTGAAGCTTTCTTT
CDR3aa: CASSLSLGAMNTEAFF

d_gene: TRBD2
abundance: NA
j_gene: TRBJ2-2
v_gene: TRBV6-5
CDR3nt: TGTGCCAGCAGGCCCGGGACTAGCGGCACCGGGGAGCTGTTTTTT
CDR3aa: CASRPGTSGTGELFF

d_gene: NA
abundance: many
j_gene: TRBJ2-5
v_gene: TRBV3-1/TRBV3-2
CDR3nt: TGTGCCAGCAATCTACAGGGTTATAGAGAGACCCAGTACTTC
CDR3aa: CASNLQGYRETQYF

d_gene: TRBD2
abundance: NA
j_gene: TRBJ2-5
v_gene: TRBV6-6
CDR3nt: TGTGCCAGCACCCCAAGACTAGCGGGACAAGAGACCCAGTACTTC
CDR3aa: CASTPRLAGQETQYF

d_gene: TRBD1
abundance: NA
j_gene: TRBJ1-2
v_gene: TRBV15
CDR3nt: TGTGCCACCAGCAGGACAGGGGGCGCGGGCTACACCTTC
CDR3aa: CATSRTGGAGYTF

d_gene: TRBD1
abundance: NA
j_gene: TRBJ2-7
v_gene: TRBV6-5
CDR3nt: TGTGCCAGCATGGGGGACAGGGATCAAGAGCAGTACTTC
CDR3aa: CASMGDRDQEQYF

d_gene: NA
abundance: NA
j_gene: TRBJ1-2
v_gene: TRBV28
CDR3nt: TGTGCCAGCAGTTTAGGGGCAGGGGCCCCCTATGGCTACACCTTC
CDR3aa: CASSLGAGAPYGYTF

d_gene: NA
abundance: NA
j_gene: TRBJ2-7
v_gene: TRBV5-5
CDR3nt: TGTGCCAGCAGCGGAGCGGCCGGCTCCTACGAGCAGTACTTC
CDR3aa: CASSGAAGSYEQYF

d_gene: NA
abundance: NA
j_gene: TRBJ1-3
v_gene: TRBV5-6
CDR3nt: TGTGCCAGCAGCTTCCAGGGTGATTCTGGAAACACCATATATTTT
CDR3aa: CASSFQGDSGNTIYF

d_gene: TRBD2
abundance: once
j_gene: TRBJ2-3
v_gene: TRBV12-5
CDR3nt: TGTGCTAGTGGTTGGTCTAGCGGGGGGGATACGCAGTATTTT
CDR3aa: CASGWSSGGDTQYF